These 27 T cell receptor beta chains share one sample of origin, sequenced in a study of cytomegalovirus exposure and HLA in healthy donors. In the PCR, 60 Vbeta and 13 Jbeta primers were used. The data were produced by immunoSEQ multiplex PCR, yet TCRdb's version contains in-frame clones alone and is incomplete. Of about 160,000 clones listed, 85% were seen once; the top ten hold about 2%. Sequencing input: PBMCs. These receptors originate from a man between 18 and 35 years old in good health and CMV-seropositive.

This sequence joins TRBV2 and TRBJ1-1, with TRBD1 matching over 8 bases. CDR3 length equals 15 residues. CDR1 is SNHLY, CDR2 FYNNEI, per germline. Trimming removed 6 bases from V and 3 bases from J; junction bases left unmatched: 9. The CDR3 DNA reads as TGTGCCAGCAGGGATTGGACAGGGTCGGACACTGAAGCTTTCTTT. Amino acid sequence: CASRDWTGSDTEAFF.

The rearrangement links TRBV29-1 to TRBJ1-3, with D possibly matching TRBD1 (5 bases). Trimming removed 0 bases at V and 5 bases at J, with 11 bases between. Germline loops: CDR1 SQVTM, CDR2 ANQGSEA. CDR3 length: 14 amino acids. In DNA, the CDR3 is TGCAGCGTTGAAGATATCCAGGGAAGAAACACCATATATTTT. Its protein product is CSVEDIQGRNTIYF.

This chain links TRBV23-1 with TRBJ1-2; TRBD1 matches at 8 bases. Being an ORF, TRBV23-1 has a function that is uncertain. CDR3 length equals 14 residues. V was clipped by 7 bases and J by 4 bases; unmatched bases: 8. This chain's CDR3 is CASTPTGAGYGYTF. Written as DNA, the CDR3 is TGCGCCAGCACCCCGACAGGGGCCGGCTATGGCTACACCTTC.

V is TRBV30 and J is TRBJ2-7; the D is unclear. Trimming removed 3 bases at V and 0 bases at J, with 6 bases between. Germline V gives CDR1 GTSNPN, CDR2 SVGIG (reference sequence). The CDR3 has 12 residues. CDR3 nucleotide sequence: TGTGCCTGGAGCGCCAGCTCCTACGAGCAGTACTTC. Translating gives CAWSASSYEQYF.

This chain joins TRBV27 and TRBJ2-1; 7 positions match TRBD1. The CDR3 spans 16 residues. The J segment lost 4 bases and the V segment lost 0 bases, leaving 6 bases of the junction unmatched. From germline, CDR1 is MNHEY and CDR2 SMNVEV (reference sequence). The CDR3: CASSLSRRGMYNEQFF. DNA of the CDR3: TGTGCCAGCAGTTTATCTCGCAGGGGGATGTACAATGAGCAGTTCTTC.

CDR3 in DNA: TGTGCCAGCAGTGAGCGAGGACAGGGGGTTCAGCCCCAGCATTTT. Translation: CASSERGQGVQPQHF. The chain joins TRBV2 to TRBJ1-5; 10 bases agree with TRBD1. The CDR3 has 15 amino acids. The germline V gene has CDR1 SNHLY and CDR2 FYNNEI. V lost 3 bases and J lost 6; bases outside the gene matches: 5.

V and J are TRBV7-2 and TRBJ2-7; 7 nucleotides align to TRBD2. CDR1 is SGHTA and CDR2 is FQGNSA in the germline V gene. This CDR3 has 15 amino acids. Trimming took 2 bases from V and 7 from J; bases not matched to a gene: 11. Written as DNA, the CDR3 is TGTGCCAGCAGCTTAACGGCGGGGGTCTCGGGGGAGCAGTACTTC. The encoded protein is CASSLTAGVSGEQYF.

This chain uses TRBV7-6 with TRBJ2-1; the match to TRBD2 covers 7 bases. In germline, CDR1 is SGHVS, CDR2 FNYEAQ. V shed 4 bases, J shed 2 bases, and the junction held 8 bases outside the gene matches. The CDR3 length is 16 residues. Written as DNA, the CDR3 is TGTGCCAGCAGCTCCCGTTGGACTAGGACCTACAATGAGCAGTTCTTC. It codes for CASSSRWTRTYNEQFF. The entire variable domain, with the rest obtained from reference TRBV7-6 and TRBJ2-1, is as follows: GAGVSQSPRYKVTKRGQDVALRCDPISGHVSLYWYRQALGQGPEFLTYFNYEAQQDKSGLPNDRFSAERPEGSISTLTIQRTEQRDSAMYRCASSSRWTRTYNEQFFGPGTRLTVL.

The rearrangement links TRBV5-5 to TRBJ1-5, with D uncertain. The V end was cut by 1 base, the J end by 2 bases, with 7 bases between. CDR1 is SGHKS, CDR2 YYEKEE, per germline (reference sequence). This CDR3 is 14 amino acids long. CDR3 protein: CASSLRSGNQPQHF. CDR3 sequence (DNA): TGTGCCAGCAGCTTGCGTTCTGGCAATCAGCCCCAGCATTTT.

This clone was detected only a few times. The chain joins TRBV2 to TRBJ1-2; D unclear. V was pared by 6 bases and J by 0 bases, with 14 bases between. Germline V gene sequence: CDR1 SNHLY, CDR2 FYNNEI. The CDR3 runs 15 residues. CDR3 sequence: CASRKEQLANYGYTF. The CDR3 region has the DNA TGTGCCAGCAGGAAGGAGCAGTTAGCTAACTATGGCTACACCTTC.

The chain is built from TRBV29-1 and TRBJ1-2; perhaps TRBD1 as D (5 bases). The germline V gene encodes CDR1 SQVTM and CDR2 ANQGSEA. The CDR3 totals 14 residues. V shed 6 bases and J shed 4 bases, with 18 bases lying between them. CDR3 coding DNA: TGCAGCGTGGCCTCCCGTCCGGGGGGCTATGGCTACACCTTC. Encoded protein: CSVASRPGGYGYTF.

V and J are TRBV29-1 and TRBJ2-5, with D possibly being TRBD2 (5 bases). The CDR3 is made up of 10 amino acids. Germline CDR1 is SQVTM and CDR2 is ANQGSEA. V was pared by 8 bases and J by 5 bases, with 9 bases between. CDR3 protein: CSTRVETQYF. The CDR3 DNA follows: TGCAGCACGAGGGTGGAGACCCAGTACTTC.

The V call is TRBV10-3, the J call TRBJ1-1, with D hard to call. This CDR3 is 14 amino acids long. The V end was cut by 4 bases, the J end by 4 bases, with 13 bases between. Germline CDR1 ENHRY, CDR2 SYGVKD. The CDR3 sequence is CAISGTNPPTEAFF. CDR3 nucleotide sequence: TGTGCCATCAGTGGGACTAACCCTCCCACTGAAGCTTTCTTT.

The chain is built from TRBV11-2 and TRBJ2-5, with D perhaps matching TRBD2 (5 bases). CDR1 and CDR2 (germline): SGHAT, FQNNGV. CDR3 length: 12 residues. Trimming took off 8 bases at V and 1 base at J, with 8 bases between the two ends. In nucleotides, the CDR3 is TGTGCCAGCCGGGGTATCCAAGAGACCCAGTACTTC. Protein: CASRGIQETQYF.

The rearrangement joins TRBV6-1 to TRBJ2-7; weak D call: TRBD1 (6 bases). Germline values: CDR1 MNHNS, CDR2 SASEGT. With 2 bases removed from V and 5 bases from J, the gap between germline ends came to 16 bases. The CDR3 loop spans 15 amino acids. CDR3 residues: CASSEWGRAGDEQYF. The CDR3 DNA is TGTGCCAGCAGTGAATGGGGCAGGGCAGGGGACGAGCAGTACTTC.

V usage is TRBV19 and J usage is TRBJ1-1; D is ambiguous. Trimming stripped 1 base from V and 4 bases from J, with 13 bases between. The CDR3 runs to 15 residues. CDR1 and CDR2 from the germline V gene are LNHDA and SQIVND (reference sequence). The CDR3 DNA reads as TGTGCCAGTAGTATAGGGAAGGGAGGGAGCACTGAAGCTTTCTTT. Translation: CASSIGKGGSTEAFF.

The chain uses TRBV11-2 and TRBJ1-6; D is possibly TRBD1 (5 bases). The V and J ends lost 5 bases and 5 bases respectively, with 16 bases between them. The germline CDR1 and CDR2 sequences are SGHAT and FQNNGV. CDR3 length: 16 residues. The CDR3 protein is CASSPIQTANNSPLHF. CDR3 in DNA: TGTGCCAGCAGCCCGATACAGACAGCAAATAATTCACCCCTCCACTTT.

The chain recombines TRBV6-1 with TRBJ1-1; unclear D gene. Germline CDR1 is MNHNS and CDR2 is SASEGT. The CDR3 totals 13 residues. The V gene lost 2 bases and the J gene lost 1 base, with 5 bases spanning the gap. The CDR3 here is CASSEYRNTEAFF. The CDR3, as DNA: TGTGCCAGCAGTGAATATCGGAACACTGAAGCTTTCTTT.

This clone was seen more than once but under ten times. The CDR3 here is CASSQSRTGDNEKLFF. In nucleotides, the CDR3 is TGCGCCAGCAGCCAAAGTAGGACAGGGGATAATGAAAAACTGTTTTTT. The J gene is TRBJ1-4, the V gene TRBV4-1; 9 positions agree with TRBD1. Germline-derived CDR1 and CDR2 are MGHRA and YSYEKL. The CDR3 is 16 residues long. V was pared by 2 bases and J by 4 bases, with 5 bases of the junction left unmatched.

V gene TRBV9 combines with J gene TRBJ1-2, with TRBD1 identical over 10 bases. Germline-derived CDR1 and CDR2 are SGDLS and YYNGEE. J was trimmed by 1 base and V by 0 bases; bases with no gene match: 3. The CDR3 is 16 amino acids. The CDR3 reads CASSVARDRGNYGYTF. For the CDR3, the DNA is TGTGCCAGCAGCGTAGCCCGGGACAGGGGTAACTATGGCTACACCTTC.

V and J are TRBV4-3 and TRBJ2-2; 10 bases fit TRBD2. The CDR3 consists of 18 residues. The V segment lost 0 bases and the J segment 1 base; nucleotides outside the gene matches: 5. Per germline, CDR1 LGHNA and CDR2 YSLEER. The CDR3 sequence: CASSQEGIAGGNTGELFF. The CDR3 DNA reads as TGCGCCAGCAGCCAAGAGGGGATAGCGGGGGGGAACACCGGGGAGCTGTTTTTT.

The V call is TRBV4-1, the J call TRBJ1-5; no clear D gene. Germline CDR1 and CDR2: MGHRA and YSYEKL. This CDR3 is built from 14 residues. Trimming cost V 5 bases and J 0 bases, with 8 bases left between them. CDR3 residues: CASSLSYSNQPQHF. CDR3 nucleotide sequence: TGCGCCAGCAGCTTATCTTATAGCAATCAGCCCCAGCATTTT.

The chain uses TRBV5-6 and TRBJ2-3; 7 nucleotides align to TRBD1. The CDR3 is 18 amino acids. The J segment lost 0 bases and the V segment lost 3 bases, leaving 13 bases of the junction unmatched. Germline-derived CDR1 and CDR2 are SGHDT and YYEEEE. DNA for the CDR3: TGTGCCAGCAGCTCTACCTTTCGGACAGGCTTAAGCACAGATACGCAGTATTTT. This translates into CASSSTFRTGLSTDTQYF.

This chain connects TRBV6-6 to TRBJ2-2; no clear D gene. The germline V gene encodes CDR1 MNHNY and CDR2 SVGAGI (reference sequence). The CDR3 spans 13 residues. V gave up 8 bases and J gave up 0 bases, with 7 bases separating them. The CDR3 nucleotides read TGTGCCAGCCTTGAGACGAACACCGGGGAGCTGTTTTTT. Protein: CASLETNTGELFF.

The chain recombines TRBV6-5 with TRBJ2-1; 7 bases agree with TRBD2. The CDR3 is 14 amino acids. The V and J ends lost 7 bases and 10 bases, in that order; junction bases with no gene match: 13. Looked up from germline, CDR1 is MNHEY and CDR2 is SVGAGI. Written as DNA, the CDR3 is TGTGCCAGCAAACCCAGCGGGGATTGGGGGGAGCAGTTCTTC. Its protein is CASKPSGDWGEQFF.

This clone was recorded only once. This chain uses TRBV7-9 with TRBJ1-3, with TRBD1 as a possible D gene (6 bases). Trimming pared 5 bases from V and 13 bases from J, leaving 21 bases between. CDR3 size: 14 residues. CDR1 is SEHNR, CDR2 FQNEAQ, per germline (reference sequence). CDR3 nucleotides: TGTGCCAGCAGCAAAACAGGGTACGGAACCGAGATATATTTT. Translation gives CASSKTGYGTEIYF.

CDR3 region: CASSLAGGADTQYF. The CDR3 region has the DNA TGTGCCAGCAGCTTAGCGGGGGGGGCAGATACGCAGTATTTT. The J gene is TRBJ2-3, the V gene TRBV7-6; 7 positions match TRBD2. Germline loops: CDR1 SGHVS, CDR2 FNYEAQ. This CDR3 is built from 14 residues. The V and J ends lost 0 bases and 4 bases, in that order; junction bases with no gene match: 1.